In its sample, the clone carrying this T cell receptor beta chain was seen once. Its antigen is as yet unknown. Sequenced by immunoSEQ multiplex PCR; TCRdb stores in-frame clones only, minus some. The top ten clones hold approximately 1.1% of a sample with about 27,000 clones, less than 95% of them seen once. The sample belongs to a study of T cells in localized non-small cell lung cancer. Study results and caveats: The highest T cell clonality was in uninvolved adjacent lung, above tumor. Sequencing, confined to only one tumor region, leaves heterogeneity possible. Elevated circulating T cell density in blood was associated with longer overall survival. Appearing in adjacent lung were a median about 60 of the top 100 tumor clones.

V lost 1 base, J lost 0 bases, and 8 bases lay in between. This CDR3 has 15 residues. The germline gives CDR1 SGHNT, CDR2 YYREEE (reference sequence). The V call is TRBV5-4, the J call TRBJ1-3, with D possibly being TRBD1 (6 bases). The sequence came from a woman between 35 and 75 years old with stage I lung adenocarcinoma. This material consisted of peripheral blood, taken before any cancer treatment. The CDR3 nucleotides read TGTGCCAGCAGCTTGAGGGGGGACTCTGGAAACACCATATATTTT. This encodes CASSLRGDSGNTIYF.